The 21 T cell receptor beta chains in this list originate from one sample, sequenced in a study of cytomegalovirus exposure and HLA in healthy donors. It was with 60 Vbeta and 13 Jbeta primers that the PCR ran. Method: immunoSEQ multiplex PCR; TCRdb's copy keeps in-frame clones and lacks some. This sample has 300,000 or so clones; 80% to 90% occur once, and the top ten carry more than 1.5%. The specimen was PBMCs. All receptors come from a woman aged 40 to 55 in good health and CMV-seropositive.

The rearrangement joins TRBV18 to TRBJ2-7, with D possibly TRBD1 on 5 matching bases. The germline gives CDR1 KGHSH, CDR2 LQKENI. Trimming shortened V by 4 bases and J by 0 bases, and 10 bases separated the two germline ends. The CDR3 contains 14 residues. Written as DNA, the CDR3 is TGTGCCAGCTCACTGACAGCCGCCTCCTACGAGCAGTACTTC. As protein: CASSLTAASYEQYF.

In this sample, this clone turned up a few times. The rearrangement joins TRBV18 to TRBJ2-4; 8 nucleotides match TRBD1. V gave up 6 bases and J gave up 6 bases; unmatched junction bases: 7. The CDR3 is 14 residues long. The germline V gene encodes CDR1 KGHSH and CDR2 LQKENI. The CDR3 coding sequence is TGTGCCAGCTCGCCGGGACAGGTTTTAAACATTCAGTACTTC. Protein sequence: CASSPGQVLNIQYF.

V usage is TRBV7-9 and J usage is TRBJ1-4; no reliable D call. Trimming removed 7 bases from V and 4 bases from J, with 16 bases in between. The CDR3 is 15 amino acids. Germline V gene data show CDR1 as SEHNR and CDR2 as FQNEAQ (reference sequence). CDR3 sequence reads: CASTREGGHNEKLFF. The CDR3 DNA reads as TGTGCCAGCACGAGGGAGGGAGGGCATAATGAAAAACTGTTTTTT.

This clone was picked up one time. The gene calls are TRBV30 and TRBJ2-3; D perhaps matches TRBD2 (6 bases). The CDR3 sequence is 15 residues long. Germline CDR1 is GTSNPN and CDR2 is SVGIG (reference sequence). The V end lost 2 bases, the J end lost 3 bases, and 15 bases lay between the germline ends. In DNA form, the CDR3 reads TGTGCCTGGAGTCGGCGAGCGGGTTTAACAGATACGCAGTATTTT. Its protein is CAWSRRAGLTDTQYF.

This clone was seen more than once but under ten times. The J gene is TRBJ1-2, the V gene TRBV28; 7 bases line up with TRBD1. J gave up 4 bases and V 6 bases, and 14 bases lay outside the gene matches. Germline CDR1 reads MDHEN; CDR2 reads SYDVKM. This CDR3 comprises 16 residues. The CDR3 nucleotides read TGTGCCAGCAGCCCGGCTCAGGGGGTAGGAGGCTATGGCTACACCTTC. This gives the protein CASSPAQGVGGYGYTF.

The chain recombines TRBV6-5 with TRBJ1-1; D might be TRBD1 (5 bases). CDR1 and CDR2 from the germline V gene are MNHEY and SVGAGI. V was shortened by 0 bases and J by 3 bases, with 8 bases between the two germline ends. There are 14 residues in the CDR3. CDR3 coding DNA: TGTGCCAGCAGTTACTCCCGGGGGTACACTGAAGCTTTCTTT. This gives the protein CASSYSRGYTEAFF.

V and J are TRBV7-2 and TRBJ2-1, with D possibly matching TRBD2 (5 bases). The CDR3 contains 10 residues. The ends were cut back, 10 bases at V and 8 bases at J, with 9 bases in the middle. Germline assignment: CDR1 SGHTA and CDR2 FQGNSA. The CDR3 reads CATQRDEQFF. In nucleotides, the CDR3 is TGTGCCACCCAGAGGGATGAGCAGTTCTTC.

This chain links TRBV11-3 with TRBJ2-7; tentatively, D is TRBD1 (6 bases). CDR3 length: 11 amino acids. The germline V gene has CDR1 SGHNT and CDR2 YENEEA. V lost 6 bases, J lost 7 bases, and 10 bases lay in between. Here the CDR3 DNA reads TGTGCCAGCAGACAGGGATCAGAGCAGTACTTC. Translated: CASRQGSEQYF.

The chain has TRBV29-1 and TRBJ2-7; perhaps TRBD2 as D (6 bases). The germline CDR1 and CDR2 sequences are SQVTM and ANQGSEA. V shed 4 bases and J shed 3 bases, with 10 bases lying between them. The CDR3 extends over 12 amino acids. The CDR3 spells CSVGLAYYEQYF. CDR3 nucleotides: TGCAGCGTTGGGCTAGCGTACTACGAGCAGTACTTC.

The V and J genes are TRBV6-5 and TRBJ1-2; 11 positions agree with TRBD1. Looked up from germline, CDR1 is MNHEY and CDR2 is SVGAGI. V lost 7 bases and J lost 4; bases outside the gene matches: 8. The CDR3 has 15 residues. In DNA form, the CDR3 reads TGTGCCAGCACCCGGACAGGGGGCACTTTCTATGGCTACACCTTC. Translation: CASTRTGGTFYGYTF.

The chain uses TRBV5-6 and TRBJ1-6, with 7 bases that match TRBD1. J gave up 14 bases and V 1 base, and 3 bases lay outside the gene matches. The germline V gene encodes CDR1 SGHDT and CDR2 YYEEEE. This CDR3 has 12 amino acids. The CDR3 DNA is TGTGCCAGCAGCTTGATAACAGGGGCCCTCCACTTT. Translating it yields CASSLITGALHF.

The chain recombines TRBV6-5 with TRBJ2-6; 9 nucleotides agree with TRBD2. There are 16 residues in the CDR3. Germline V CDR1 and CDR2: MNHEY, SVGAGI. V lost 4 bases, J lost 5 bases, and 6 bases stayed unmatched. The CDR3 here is CASSWGLAGRANVLTF. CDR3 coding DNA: TGTGCCAGCAGTTGGGGTCTAGCGGGAAGGGCCAACGTCCTGACTTTC.

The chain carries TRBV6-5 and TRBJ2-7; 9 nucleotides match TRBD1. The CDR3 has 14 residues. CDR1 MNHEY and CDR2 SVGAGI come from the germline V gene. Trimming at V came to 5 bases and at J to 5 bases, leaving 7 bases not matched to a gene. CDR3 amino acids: CASSATGGMNEQYF. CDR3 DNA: TGTGCCAGCAGTGCAACAGGGGGCATGAACGAGCAGTACTTC.

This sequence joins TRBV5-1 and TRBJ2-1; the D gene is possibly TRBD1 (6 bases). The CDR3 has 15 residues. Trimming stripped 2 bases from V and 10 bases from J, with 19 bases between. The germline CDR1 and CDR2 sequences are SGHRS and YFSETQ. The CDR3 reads CASSLTGTRLGEQFF. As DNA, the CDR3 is TGCGCCAGCAGCTTAACAGGGACGAGATTAGGGGAGCAGTTCTTC.

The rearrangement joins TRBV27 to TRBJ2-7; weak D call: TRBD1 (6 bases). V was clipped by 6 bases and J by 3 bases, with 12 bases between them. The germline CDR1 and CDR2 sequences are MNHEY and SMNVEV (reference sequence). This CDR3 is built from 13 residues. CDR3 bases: TGTGCCAGCAGGCAGGGGTGGTTCTACGAGCAGTACTTC. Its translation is CASRQGWFYEQYF.

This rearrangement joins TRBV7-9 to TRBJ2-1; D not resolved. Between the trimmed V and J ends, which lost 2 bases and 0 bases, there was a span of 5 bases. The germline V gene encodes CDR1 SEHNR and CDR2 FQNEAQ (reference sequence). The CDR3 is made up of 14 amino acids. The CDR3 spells CASSLLGSYNEQFF. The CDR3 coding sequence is TGTGCCAGCAGCTTACTAGGCTCCTACAATGAGCAGTTCTTC.

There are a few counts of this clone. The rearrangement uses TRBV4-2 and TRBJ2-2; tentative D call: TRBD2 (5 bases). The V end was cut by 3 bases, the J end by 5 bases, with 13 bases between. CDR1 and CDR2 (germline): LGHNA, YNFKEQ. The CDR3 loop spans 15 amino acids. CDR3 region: CASSQGGRRTGELFF. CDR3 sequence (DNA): TGTGCCAGCAGCCAGGGTGGGAGAAGAACCGGGGAGCTGTTTTTT.

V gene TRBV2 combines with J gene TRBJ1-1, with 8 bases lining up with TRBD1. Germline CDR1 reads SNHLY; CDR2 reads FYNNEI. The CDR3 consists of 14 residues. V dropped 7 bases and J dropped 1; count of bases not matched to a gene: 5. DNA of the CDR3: TGTGCCAGCACAGGTGACAGGGGGAACACTGAAGCTTTCTTT. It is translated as CASTGDRGNTEAFF.

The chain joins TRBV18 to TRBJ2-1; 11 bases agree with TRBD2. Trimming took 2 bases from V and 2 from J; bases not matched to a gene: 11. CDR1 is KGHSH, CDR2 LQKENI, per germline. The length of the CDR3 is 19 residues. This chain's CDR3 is CASSPRSLAGGSTYNEQFF. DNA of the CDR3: TGTGCCAGCTCACCAAGATCTCTAGCGGGAGGTTCGACCTACAATGAGCAGTTCTTC.

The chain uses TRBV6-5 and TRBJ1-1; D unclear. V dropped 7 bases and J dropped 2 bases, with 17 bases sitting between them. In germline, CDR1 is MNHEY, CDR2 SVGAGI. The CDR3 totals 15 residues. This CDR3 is CASTRGGSSNTEAFF. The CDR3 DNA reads TGTGCCAGCACCCGGGGTGGGTCTAGTAACACTGAAGCTTTCTTT.

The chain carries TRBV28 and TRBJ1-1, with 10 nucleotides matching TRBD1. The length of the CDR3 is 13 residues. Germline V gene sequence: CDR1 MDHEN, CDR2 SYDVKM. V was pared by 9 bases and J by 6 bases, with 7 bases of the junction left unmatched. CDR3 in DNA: TGTGCCAGTACTGACAGGGGGCGGTCTGAAGCTTTCTTT. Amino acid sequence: CASTDRGRSEAFF.